This TCR beta chain is from a study of CD8 T cells in Susac syndrome. Findings of the study overall: The authors acknowledged that their TCR sequencing and HLA analysis involved a relatively small number of individuals.

Sequencing targeted TCR beta in T cells from blood (CD8+ and CD4+). In contrast to the negatively isolated CD8+ and CD4+ T cells, TEMRA cells were FACS-enriched. As concerns this clonotype: Antigen unknown.

Trimming removed 8 bases from V and 7 bases from J, with 12 bases in between. CDR3 length: 12 residues. The germline V gene has CDR1 MNHEY and CDR2 SMNVEV (reference sequence). It was with random hexamers that roughly 0.5 to 1 ug RNA was reverse transcribed. An immunoSEQ multiplex PCR amplified TCR beta CDR3 over 54 Vbeta and 13 Jbeta. MiXCR, run by TCRdb on the immunoSEQ multiplex PCR reads, gives a single entry per CDR3 protein. The sample includes approximately 200,000 distinct CDR3 sequences, roughly 94% seen only once; the top ten take around 0.08%. The chain couples TRBV27 to TRBJ2-1, with D perhaps TRBD1 (5 bases). Sequenced material: CD4+ T cells from PBMCs. The receptor was isolated from a human donor with multiple sclerosis. Here the CDR3 reads CASGAGVNEQFF. The CDR3 DNA reads as TGTGCCAGCGGGGCTGGGGTGAATGAGCAGTTCTTC.